Listed below are T cell receptor beta chains from one sample, sequenced in a study of glioma-infiltrating T cells after dendritic cell vaccination. Here immunoSEQ multiplex PCR was the method, and the copy in TCRdb shows in-frame clones only, minus some. The sample contains 65,000 or so clones, more than 75% of which appear only once. The source material was blood, sampled after dendritic cell vaccination. These receptors were obtained from a human donor with glioblastoma. The CDR3 runs from the conserved cysteine through the conserved F or W. A D gene is named only where the DNA matches it firmly. Clone size is shown for a subset of rows, as once, few, many or a class of expanded clone.

v_gene	j_gene	abundance	d_gene	CDR3nt	CDR3aa
TRBV30	TRBJ1-1	once	TRBD1	TGTGCCTGGAGTGTACGGGGGCCAGGGGGCATCAGGGGGACTGAAGCTTTCTTT	CAWSVRGPGGIRGTEAFF
TRBV6-5	TRBJ1-6	NA	TRBD1	TGTGCCAGCAGACCGGGACAGGGTTATTCACCCCTCCACTTT	CASRPGQGYSPLHF
TRBV7-2	TRBJ1-1	NA	NA	TGTGCCAGCAGCTCTAACAGGGAAACTGAAGCTTTCTTT	CASSSNRETEAFF
TRBV9	TRBJ2-1	NA	TRBD2	TGTGCCAGCAGCCTAAGGACTAGCGGGAGGGCCGCGGATGAGCAGTTCTTC	CASSLRTSGRAADEQFF
TRBV5-4	TRBJ1-1	NA	TRBD1	TGTGCCAGCAGCCCACCCCAGGGGGAAAGAACTGAAGCTTTCTTT	CASSPPQGERTEAFF
TRBV19	TRBJ2-1	NA	TRBD1	TGTGCCAGTACAGGGGGCTCGATCGGGAATGAGCAGTTCTTC	CASTGGSIGNEQFF
TRBV2	TRBJ1-4	NA	TRBD1	TGTGCCAGCAGATACAGGGGCCAGGGTAATGAAAAACTGTTTTTT	CASRYRGQGNEKLFF
TRBV4-1	TRBJ2-1	once	NA	TGCGCCAGCAGCCAAGAAGAGATTCTGTCGCAGTTCTTC	CASSQEEILSQFF
TRBV7-8	TRBJ2-6	NA	TRBD1	TGTGCCAGCAGCTTACCTAAACATGGGACAGTAACTGGGGCCAACGTCCTGACTTTC	CASSLPKHGTVTGANVLTF
TRBV7-9	TRBJ2-7	NA	TRBD1	TGTGCCAGCAGCTATCGGACAGGGCAGCACGAGCAGTACTTC	CASSYRTGQHEQYF
TRBV6-1	TRBJ1-2	NA	NA	TGTGCCAGCAGTGAAGGACAGAATAACTATGGCTACACCTTC	CASSEGQNNYGYTF
TRBV5-6	TRBJ2-1	NA	TRBD2	TGTGCCAGCAGCTCCCGACTAGCCTTTAGCTCCTACAATGAGCAGTTCTTC	CASSSRLAFSSYNEQFF
TRBV6-5	TRBJ1-2	NA	TRBD1	TGTGCCAGCAGTCGACCCGGACAGGTTTCCTATGGCTACACCTTC	CASSRPGQVSYGYTF
TRBV30	TRBJ1-1	NA	TRBD1	TGTGCCTGGAGTCCCGACAGGGAGGCTTTCTTT	CAWSPDREAFF
TRBV7-8	TRBJ1-1	NA	TRBD1	TGTGCCAGCAGCTTAGGGCCAGGGGGGCAAGCTTTCTTT	CASSLGPGGQAFF
TRBV6-5	TRBJ1-2	NA	NA	TGTGCCAGCAGACAGGACAACTATGGCTACACCTTC	CASRQDNYGYTF
TRBV7-9	TRBJ1-2	few	NA	TGTGCCAGCAGCTTTAACAGGGATGGCTACACCTTC	CASSFNRDGYTF
TRBV30	TRBJ1-2	NA	NA	TGTGCCTGGAGCGAGGGTGTCCGTGGCTACACCTTC	CAWSEGVRGYTF
TRBV11-3	TRBJ2-2	NA	TRBD2	TGTGCCAGCAGCTCATGGACTAGCGGGAGGAACACCGGGGAGCTGTTTTTT	CASSSWTSGRNTGELFF
TRBV19	TRBJ2-2	NA	NA	TGTGCCAGTAGTATATCGACCTCTCGCCTCCCGTTGAGGGCCGGGGAGCTGTTTTTT	CASSISTSRLPLRAGELFF
TRBV5-1	TRBJ2-6	NA	NA	TGCGCCAGCAGCTTCGAGCTGGCTGGGGCCAACGTCCTGACTTTC	CASSFELAGANVLTF
TRBV2	TRBJ2-3	NA	TRBD1	TGTGCCAGCAAATGGACAGGGGGCCCAGATACGCAGTATTTT	CASKWTGGPDTQYF
TRBV5-1	TRBJ2-2	NA	TRBD2	TGCGCCAGCAGCGGCGGACTAGCGGGAGCGTACGGGGAGCTGTTTTTT	CASSGGLAGAYGELFF
TRBV11-2	TRBJ1-2	NA	TRBD1	TGTGCCAGCAGCTTAGTTCCAGGGGGCTACTATGGCTACACCTTC	CASSLVPGGYYGYTF